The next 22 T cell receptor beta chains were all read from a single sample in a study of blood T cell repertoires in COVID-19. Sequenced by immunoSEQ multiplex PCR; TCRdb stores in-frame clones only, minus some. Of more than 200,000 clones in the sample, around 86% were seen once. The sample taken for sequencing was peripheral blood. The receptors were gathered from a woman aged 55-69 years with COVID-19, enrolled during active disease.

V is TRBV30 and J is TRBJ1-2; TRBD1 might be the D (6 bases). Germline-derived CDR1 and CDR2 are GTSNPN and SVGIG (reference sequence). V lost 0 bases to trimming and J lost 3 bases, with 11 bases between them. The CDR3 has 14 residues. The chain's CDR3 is CAWSVTGSYYGYTF. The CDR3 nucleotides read TGTGCCTGGAGTGTCACAGGGTCCTACTATGGCTACACCTTC.

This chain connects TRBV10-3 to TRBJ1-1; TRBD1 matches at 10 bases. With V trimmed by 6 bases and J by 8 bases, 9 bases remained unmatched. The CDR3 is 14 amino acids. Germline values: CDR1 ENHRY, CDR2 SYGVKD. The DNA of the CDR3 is TGTGCCATCAGGGAGACAGGGGGCGCCCGGGAAGCTTTCTTT. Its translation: CAIRETGGAREAFF.

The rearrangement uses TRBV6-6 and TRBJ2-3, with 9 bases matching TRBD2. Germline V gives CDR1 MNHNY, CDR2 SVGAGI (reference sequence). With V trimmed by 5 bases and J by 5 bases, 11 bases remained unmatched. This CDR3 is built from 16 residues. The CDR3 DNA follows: TGTGCCAGCAGTCCTAATAGCGGGAGAAGGGTAGATACGCAGTATTTT. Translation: CASSPNSGRRVDTQYF.

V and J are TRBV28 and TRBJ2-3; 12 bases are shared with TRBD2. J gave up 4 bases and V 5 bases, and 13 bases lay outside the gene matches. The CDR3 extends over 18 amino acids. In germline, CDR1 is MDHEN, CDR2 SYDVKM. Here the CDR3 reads CASSGRPGTSGRADTQYF. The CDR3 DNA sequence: TGTGCCAGCAGTGGGCGGCCCGGGACTAGCGGGCGGGCAGATACGCAGTATTTT.

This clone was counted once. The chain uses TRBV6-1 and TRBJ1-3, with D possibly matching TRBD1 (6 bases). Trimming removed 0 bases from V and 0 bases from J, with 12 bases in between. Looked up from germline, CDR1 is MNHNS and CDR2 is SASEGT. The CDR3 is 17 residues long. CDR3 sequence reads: CASSEAVPGHSGNTIYF. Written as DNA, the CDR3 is TGTGCCAGCAGTGAAGCTGTACCGGGACACTCTGGAAACACCATATATTTT.

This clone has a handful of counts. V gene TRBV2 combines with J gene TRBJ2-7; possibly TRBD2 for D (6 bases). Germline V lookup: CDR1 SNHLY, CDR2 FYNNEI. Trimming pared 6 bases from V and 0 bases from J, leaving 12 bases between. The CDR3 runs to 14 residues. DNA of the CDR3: TGTGCCAGCAGAGGGACTTTCTACTCCTACGAGCAGTACTTC. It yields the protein CASRGTFYSYEQYF.

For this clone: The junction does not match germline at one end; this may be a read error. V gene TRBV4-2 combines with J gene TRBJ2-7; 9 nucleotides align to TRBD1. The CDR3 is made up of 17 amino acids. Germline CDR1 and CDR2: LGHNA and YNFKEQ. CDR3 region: CASSQLLPGQGSGSSSF. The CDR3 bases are TGTGCCAGCAGCCAATTACTACCGGGACAGGGTTCGGGTAGTAGTAGCTTC.

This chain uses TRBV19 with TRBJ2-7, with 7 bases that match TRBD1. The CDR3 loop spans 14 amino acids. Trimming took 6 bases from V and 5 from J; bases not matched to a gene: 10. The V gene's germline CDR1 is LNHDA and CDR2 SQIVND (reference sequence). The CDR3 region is CASRTRQGEDEQYF. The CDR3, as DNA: TGTGCCAGTAGAACTCGACAGGGAGAAGACGAGCAGTACTTC.

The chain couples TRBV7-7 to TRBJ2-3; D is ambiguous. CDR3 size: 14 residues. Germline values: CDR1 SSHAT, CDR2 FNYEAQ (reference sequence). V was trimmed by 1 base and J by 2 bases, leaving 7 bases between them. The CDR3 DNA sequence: TGTGCCAGCAGCTTAGATCCAGTCACAGATACGCAGTATTTT. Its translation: CASSLDPVTDTQYF.

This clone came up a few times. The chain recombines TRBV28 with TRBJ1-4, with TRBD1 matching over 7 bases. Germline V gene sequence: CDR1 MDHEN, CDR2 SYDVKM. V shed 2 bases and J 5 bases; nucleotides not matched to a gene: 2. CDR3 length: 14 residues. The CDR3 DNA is TGTGCCAGCAGTTTAGAGGACAGGAATGAAAAACTGTTTTTT. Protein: CASSLEDRNEKLFF. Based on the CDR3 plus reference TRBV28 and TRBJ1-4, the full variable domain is DVKVTQSSRYLVKRTGEKVFLECVQDMDHENMFWYRQDPGLGLRLIYFSYDVKMKEKGDIPEGYSVSREKKERFSLILESASTNQTSMYLCASSLEDRNEKLFFGSGTQLSVL.

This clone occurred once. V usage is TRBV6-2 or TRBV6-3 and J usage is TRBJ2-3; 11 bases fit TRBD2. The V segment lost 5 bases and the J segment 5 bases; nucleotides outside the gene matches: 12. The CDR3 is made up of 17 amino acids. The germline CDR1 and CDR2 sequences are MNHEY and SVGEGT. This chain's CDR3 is CASSGSPLAGGGDTQYF. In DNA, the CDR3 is TGTGCCAGCAGTGGTTCCCCTCTAGCGGGGGGAGGAGATACGCAGTATTTT.

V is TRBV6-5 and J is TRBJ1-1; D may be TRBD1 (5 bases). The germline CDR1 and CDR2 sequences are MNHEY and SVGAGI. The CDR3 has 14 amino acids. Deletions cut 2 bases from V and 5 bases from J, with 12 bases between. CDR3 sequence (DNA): TGTGCCAGCAGTTACAGGGGCCCCCAAACTGAAGCTTTCTTT. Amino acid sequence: CASSYRGPQTEAFF.

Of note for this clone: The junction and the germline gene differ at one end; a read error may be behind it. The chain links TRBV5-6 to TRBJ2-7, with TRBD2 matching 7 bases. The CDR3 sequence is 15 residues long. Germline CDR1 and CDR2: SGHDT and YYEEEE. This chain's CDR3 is CVSSFRGVGSYEQYF. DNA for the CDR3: TGTGTCAGCAGCTTTCGGGGGGTCGGCTCCTACGAGCAGTACTTC.

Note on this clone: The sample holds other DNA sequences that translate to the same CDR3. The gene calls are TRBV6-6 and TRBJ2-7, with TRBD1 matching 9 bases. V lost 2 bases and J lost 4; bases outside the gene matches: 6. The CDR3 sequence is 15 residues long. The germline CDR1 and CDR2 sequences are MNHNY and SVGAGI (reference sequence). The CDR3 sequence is CASSYTPGQGYEQYF. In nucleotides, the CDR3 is TGTGCCAGCAGTTACACCCCTGGACAGGGGTACGAGCAGTACTTC.

The CDR3 coding sequence is TGTGCCAGCAGCCAACGACTAGCGGGAGCCCCGGATGAGCAGTTCTTC. Translation gives CASSQRLAGAPDEQFF. The chain uses TRBV14 and TRBJ2-1; TRBD2 matches at 12 bases. Trimming cost V 2 bases and J 8 bases; bases outside gene matches: 7. Germline lookup yields CDR1 SGHDN and CDR2 FVKESK. This CDR3 contains 16 residues.

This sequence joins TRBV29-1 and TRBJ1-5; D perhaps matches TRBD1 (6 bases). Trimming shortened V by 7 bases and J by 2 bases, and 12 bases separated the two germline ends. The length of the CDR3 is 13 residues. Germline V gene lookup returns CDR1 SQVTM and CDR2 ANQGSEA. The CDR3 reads CSARGGGNQPQHF. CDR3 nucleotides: TGCAGCGCCCGAGGGGGGGGCAATCAGCCCCAGCATTTT. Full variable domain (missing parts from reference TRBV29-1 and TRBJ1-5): SAVISQKPSRDICQRGTSLTIQCQVDSQVTMMFWYRQQPGQSLTLIATANQGSEATYESGFVIDKFPISRPNLTFSTLTVSNMSPEDSSIYLCSARGGGNQPQHFGDGTRLSIL.

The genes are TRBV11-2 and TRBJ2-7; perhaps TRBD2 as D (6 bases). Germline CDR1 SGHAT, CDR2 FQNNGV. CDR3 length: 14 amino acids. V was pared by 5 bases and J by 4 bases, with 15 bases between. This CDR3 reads CASSRIGSSYEQYF. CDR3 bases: TGTGCCAGCAGCCGTATCGGGAGTTCTTACGAGCAGTACTTC.

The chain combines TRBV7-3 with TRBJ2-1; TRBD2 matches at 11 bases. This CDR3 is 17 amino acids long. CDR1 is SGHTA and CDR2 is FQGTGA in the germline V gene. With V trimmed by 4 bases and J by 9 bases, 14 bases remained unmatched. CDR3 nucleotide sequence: TGTGCCAGCAGCTCGTCCGGGACTAGCGGTTTGAAGGCTGAGCAGTTCTTC. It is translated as CASSSSGTSGLKAEQFF.

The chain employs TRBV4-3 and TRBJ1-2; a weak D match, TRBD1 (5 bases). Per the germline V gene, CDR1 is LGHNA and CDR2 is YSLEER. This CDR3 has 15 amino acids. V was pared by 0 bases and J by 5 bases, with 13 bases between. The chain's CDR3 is CASSQEIWGGYGYTF. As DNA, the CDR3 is TGCGCCAGCAGCCAAGAGATCTGGGGCGGTTATGGCTACACCTTC.

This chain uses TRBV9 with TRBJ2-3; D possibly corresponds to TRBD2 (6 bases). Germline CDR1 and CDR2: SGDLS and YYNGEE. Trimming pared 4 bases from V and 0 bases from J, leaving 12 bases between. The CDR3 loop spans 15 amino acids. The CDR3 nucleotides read TGTGCCAGCAGCCCGCTTAGCGGTAGCACAGATACGCAGTATTTT. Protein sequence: CASSPLSGSTDTQYF.

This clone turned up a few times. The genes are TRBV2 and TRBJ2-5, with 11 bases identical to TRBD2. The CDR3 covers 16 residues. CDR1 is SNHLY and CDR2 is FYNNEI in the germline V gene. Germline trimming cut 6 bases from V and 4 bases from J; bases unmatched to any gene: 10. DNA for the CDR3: TGTGCCAGCAGCTCCACTAGCGGGAGTGGGTTAGAGACCCAGTACTTC. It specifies CASSSTSGSGLETQYF.

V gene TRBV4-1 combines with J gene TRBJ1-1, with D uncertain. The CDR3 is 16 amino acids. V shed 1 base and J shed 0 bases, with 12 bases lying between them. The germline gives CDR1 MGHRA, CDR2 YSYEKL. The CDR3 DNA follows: TGCGCCAGCAGCCAAGGTCCGGAGGGCGTGAACACTGAAGCTTTCTTT. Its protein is CASSQGPEGVNTEAFF.